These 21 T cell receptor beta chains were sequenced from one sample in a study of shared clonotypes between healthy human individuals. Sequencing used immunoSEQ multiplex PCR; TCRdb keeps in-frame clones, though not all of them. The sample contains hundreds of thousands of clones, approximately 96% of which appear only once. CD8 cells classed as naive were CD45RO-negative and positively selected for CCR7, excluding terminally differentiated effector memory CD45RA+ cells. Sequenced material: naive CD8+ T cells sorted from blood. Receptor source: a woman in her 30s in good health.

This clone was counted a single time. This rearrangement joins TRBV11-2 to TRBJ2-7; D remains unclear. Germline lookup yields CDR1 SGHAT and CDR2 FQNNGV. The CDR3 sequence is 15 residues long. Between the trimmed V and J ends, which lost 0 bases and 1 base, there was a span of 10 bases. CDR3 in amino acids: CASSLEIGRSYEQYF. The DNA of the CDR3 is TGTGCCAGCAGCTTAGAAATCGGCAGGTCCTACGAGCAGTACTTC.

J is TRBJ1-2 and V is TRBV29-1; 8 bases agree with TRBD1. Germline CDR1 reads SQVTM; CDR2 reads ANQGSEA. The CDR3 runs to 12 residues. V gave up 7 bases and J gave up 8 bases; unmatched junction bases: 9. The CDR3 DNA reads TGCAGCGGTAATCAGGGGGCGGAAGGCTACACCTTC. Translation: CSGNQGAEGYTF.

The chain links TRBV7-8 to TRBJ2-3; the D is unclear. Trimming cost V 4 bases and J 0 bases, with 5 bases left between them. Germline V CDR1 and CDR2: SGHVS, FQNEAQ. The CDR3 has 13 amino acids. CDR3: CASSSISTDTQYF. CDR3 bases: TGTGCCAGCAGCTCGATTAGCACAGATACGCAGTATTTT.

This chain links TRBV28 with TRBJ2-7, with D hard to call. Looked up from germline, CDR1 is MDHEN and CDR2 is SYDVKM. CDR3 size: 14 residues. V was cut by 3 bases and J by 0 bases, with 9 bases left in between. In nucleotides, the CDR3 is TGTGCCAGCAGTTTTGGGCAGTTCTCCTACGAGCAGTACTTC. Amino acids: CASSFGQFSYEQYF. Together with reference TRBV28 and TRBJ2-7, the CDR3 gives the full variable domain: DVKVTQSSRYLVKRTGEKVFLECVQDMDHENMFWYRQDPGLGLRLIYFSYDVKMKEKGDIPEGYSVSREKKERFSLILESASTNQTSMYLCASSFGQFSYEQYFGPGTRLTVT.

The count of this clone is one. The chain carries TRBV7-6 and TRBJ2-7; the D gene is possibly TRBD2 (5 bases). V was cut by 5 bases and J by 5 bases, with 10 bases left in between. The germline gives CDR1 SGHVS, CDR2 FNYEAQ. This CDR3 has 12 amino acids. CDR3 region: CASSRGLDEQYF. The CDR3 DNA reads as TGTGCCAGCAGCCGCGGACTCGACGAGCAGTACTTC.

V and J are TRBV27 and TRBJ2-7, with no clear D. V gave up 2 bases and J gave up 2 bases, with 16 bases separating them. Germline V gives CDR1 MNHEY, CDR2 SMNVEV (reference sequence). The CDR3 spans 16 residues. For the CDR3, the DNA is TGTGCCAGCAGTTTACAACCCTCGGAGAGACCCTACGAGCAGTACTTC. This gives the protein CASSLQPSERPYEQYF.

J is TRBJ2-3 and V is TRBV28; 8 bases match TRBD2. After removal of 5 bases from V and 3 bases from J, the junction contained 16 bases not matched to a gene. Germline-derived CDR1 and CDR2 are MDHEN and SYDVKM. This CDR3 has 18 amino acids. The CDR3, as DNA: TGTGCCAGCAGTGTCTATGTAGGTAGCGGGGTGTCAACAGATACGCAGTATTTT. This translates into CASSVYVGSGVSTDTQYF. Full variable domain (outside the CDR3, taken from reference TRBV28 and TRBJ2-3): DVKVTQSSRYLVKRTGEKVFLECVQDMDHENMFWYRQDPGLGLRLIYFSYDVKMKEKGDIPEGYSVSREKKERFSLILESASTNQTSMYLCASSVYVGSGVSTDTQYFGPGTRLTVL.

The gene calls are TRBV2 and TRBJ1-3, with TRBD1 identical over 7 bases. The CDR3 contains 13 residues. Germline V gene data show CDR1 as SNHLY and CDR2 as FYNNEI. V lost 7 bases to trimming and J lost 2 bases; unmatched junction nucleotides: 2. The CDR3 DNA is TGTGCCAGCAAGGGGGCGGCTGGAAACACCATATATTTT. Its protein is CASKGAAGNTIYF.

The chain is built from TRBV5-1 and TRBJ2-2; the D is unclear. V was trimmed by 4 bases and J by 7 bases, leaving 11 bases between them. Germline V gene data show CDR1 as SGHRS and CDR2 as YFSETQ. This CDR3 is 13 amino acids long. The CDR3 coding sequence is TGCGCCAGCAGCCATCCCCGTGACGGGGAGCTGTTTTTT. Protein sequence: CASSHPRDGELFF.

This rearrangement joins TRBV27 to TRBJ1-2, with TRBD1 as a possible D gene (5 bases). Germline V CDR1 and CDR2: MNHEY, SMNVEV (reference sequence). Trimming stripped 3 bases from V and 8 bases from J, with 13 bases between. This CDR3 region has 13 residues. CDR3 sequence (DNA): TGTGCCAGCAGTTTTAGGGGAAGGGTCGGCTACACCTTC. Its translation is CASSFRGRVGYTF.

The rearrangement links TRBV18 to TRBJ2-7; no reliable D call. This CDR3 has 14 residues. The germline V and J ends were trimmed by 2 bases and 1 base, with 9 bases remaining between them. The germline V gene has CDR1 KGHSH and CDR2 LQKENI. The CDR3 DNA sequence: TGTGCCAGCTCACCAGCGGACGGATCCTACGAGCAGTACTTC. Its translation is CASSPADGSYEQYF.

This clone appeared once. The CDR3 region has the DNA TGTGCCAGCAGCTCGTCCCTGTCTCCGGGCGAGCAGTACTTC. Translated: CASSSSLSPGEQYF. The V call is TRBV7-9, the J call TRBJ2-7; no clear D. Germline CDR1 is SEHNR and CDR2 is FQNEAQ (reference sequence). The CDR3 spans 14 residues. V was clipped by 4 bases and J by 6 bases, with 16 bases between them. The whole variable domain, filled in from reference TRBV7-9 and TRBJ2-7, reads DTGVSQNPRHKITKRGQNVTFRCDPISEHNRLYWYRQTLGQGPEFLTYFQNEAQLEKSRLLSDRFSAERPKGSFSTLEIQRTEQGDSAMYLCASSSSLSPGEQYFGPGTRLTVT.

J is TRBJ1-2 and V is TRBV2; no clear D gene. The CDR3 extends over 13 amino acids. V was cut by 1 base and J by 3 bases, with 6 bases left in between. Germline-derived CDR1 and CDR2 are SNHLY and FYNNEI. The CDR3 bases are TGTGCCAGCAGTGAAGGGGCCTACTATGGCTACACCTTC. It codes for CASSEGAYYGYTF.

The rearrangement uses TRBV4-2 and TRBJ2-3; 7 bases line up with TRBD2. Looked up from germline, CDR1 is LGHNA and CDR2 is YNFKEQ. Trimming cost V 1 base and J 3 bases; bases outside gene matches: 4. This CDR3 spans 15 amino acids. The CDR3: CASSQVAGVTDTQYF. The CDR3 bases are TGTGCCAGCAGCCAAGTGGCGGGAGTGACAGATACGCAGTATTTT.

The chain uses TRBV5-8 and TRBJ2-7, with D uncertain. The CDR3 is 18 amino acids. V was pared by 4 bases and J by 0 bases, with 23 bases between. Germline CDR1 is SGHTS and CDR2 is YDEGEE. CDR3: CASSPEPIDSLSSYEQYF. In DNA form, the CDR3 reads TGTGCCAGCAGCCCCGAACCCATTGATAGCCTAAGCTCCTACGAGCAGTACTTC.

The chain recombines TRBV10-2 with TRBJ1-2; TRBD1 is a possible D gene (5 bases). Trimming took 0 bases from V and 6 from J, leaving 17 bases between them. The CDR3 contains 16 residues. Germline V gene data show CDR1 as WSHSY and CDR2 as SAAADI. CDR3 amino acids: CASSESIFGPGHGYTF. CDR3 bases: TGCGCCAGCAGTGAGTCGATATTTGGACCAGGGCATGGCTACACCTTC.

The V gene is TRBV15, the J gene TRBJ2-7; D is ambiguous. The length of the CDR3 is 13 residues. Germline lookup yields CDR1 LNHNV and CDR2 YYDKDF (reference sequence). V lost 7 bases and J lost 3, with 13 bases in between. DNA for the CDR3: TGTGCCACCACCTCCTTTGGTAGCTACGAGCAGTACTTC. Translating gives CATTSFGSYEQYF.

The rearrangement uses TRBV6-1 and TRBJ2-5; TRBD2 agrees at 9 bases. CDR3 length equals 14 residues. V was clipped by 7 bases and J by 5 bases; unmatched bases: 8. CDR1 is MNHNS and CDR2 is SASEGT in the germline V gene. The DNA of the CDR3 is TGTGCCAGCAAATCGGGACTAGCAGGGGAGACCCAGTACTTC. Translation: CASKSGLAGETQYF.

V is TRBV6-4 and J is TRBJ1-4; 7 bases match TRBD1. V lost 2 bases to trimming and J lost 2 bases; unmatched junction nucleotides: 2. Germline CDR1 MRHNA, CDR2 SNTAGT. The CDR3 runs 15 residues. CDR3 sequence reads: CASSDRGGTNEKLFF. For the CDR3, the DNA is TGTGCCAGCAGTGACCGAGGGGGCACTAATGAAAAACTGTTTTTT.

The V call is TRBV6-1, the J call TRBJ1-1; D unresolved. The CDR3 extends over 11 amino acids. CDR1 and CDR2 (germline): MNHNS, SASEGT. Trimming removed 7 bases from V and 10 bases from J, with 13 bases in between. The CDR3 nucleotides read TGTGCCAGCACCGGGAGTTCCGGAGCTTTCTTT. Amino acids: CASTGSSGAFF.

CDR3: CASSLRGTSTDTQYF. CDR3 nucleotide sequence: TGTGCCAGCAGCTTGCGCGGGACTAGCACAGATACGCAGTATTTT. The chain joins TRBV5-4 to TRBJ2-3; perhaps TRBD2 as D (6 bases). The V gene lost 1 base and the J gene lost 0 bases, with 9 bases spanning the gap. The germline V gene encodes CDR1 SGHNT and CDR2 YYREEE (reference sequence). The CDR3 spans 15 residues.